This T cell receptor beta chain was identified during a study of Tregs in tolerant kidney transplant recipients. Germline V gene lookup returns CDR1 LNHDA and CDR2 SQIVND (reference sequence). Between the trimmed V and J ends, which lost 2 bases and 0 bases, there was a span of 10 bases. CDR3 length equals 15 residues. CD4+CD25+CD127- Tregs, CD4+CD25- non-Tregs, CD4 and CD8 cells were sorted. The method was immunoSEQ multiplex PCR; TCRdb's version includes in-frame clones alone and lacks a portion of them. The table has approximately 260,000 clones, around 81% seen once; the top ten hold about 0.64%.

The receptor comes from a human donor in good health. The material sequenced was CD4+ T cells from blood. The chain links TRBV19 to TRBJ1-1, with D possibly TRBD1 on 6 matching bases. The CDR3 spells CASSISGALNTEAFF. CDR3 nucleotides: TGTGCCAGTAGTATATCAGGGGCGTTGAACACTGAAGCTTTCTTT.